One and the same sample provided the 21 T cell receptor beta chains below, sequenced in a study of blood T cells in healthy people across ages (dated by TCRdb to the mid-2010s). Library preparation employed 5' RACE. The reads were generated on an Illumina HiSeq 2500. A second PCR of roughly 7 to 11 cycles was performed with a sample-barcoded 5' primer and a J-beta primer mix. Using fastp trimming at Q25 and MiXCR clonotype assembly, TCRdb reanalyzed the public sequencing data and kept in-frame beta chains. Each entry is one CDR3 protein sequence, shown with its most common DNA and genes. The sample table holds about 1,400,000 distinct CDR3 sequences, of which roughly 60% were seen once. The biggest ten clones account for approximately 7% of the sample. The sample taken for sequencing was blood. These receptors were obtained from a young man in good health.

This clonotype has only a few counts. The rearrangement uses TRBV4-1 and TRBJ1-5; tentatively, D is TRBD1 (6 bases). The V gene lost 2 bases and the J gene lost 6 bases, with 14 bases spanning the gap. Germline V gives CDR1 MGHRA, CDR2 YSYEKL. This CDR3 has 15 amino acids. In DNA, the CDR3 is TGCGCCAGCAGCCAACCGGGACTAGGGGGTCAGCCCCAGCATTTT. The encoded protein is CASSQPGLGGQPQHF.

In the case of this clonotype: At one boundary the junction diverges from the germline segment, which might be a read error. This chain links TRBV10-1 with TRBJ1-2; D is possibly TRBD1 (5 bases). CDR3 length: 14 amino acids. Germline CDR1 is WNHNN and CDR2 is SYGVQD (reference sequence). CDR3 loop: CASRESRQSYGYTF. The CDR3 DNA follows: TGCGCCAGCAGGGAGTCCAGACAGTCCTATGGCTACACCTTC.

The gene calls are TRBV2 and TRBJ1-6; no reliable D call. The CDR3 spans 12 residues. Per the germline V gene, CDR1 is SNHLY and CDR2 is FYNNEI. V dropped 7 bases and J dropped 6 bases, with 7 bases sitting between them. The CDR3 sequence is CASKEFNSPLHF. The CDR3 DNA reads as TGTGCCAGCAAGGAGTTTAATTCACCCCTCCACTTT.

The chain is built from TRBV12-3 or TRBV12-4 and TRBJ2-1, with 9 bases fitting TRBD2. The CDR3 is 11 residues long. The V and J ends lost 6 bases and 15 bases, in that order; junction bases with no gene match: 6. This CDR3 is CASSSSGKVFF. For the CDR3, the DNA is TGTGCCAGCAGCTCTAGCGGGAAGGTGTTCTTC.

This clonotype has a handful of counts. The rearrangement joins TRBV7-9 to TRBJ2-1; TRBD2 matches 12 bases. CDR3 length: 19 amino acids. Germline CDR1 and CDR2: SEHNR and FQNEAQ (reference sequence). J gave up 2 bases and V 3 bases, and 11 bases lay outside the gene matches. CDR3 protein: CASSFSPTTSGRTYNEQFF. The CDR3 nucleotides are TGTGCCAGCAGCTTTTCCCCAACGACTAGCGGGAGAACCTACAATGAGCAGTTCTTC.

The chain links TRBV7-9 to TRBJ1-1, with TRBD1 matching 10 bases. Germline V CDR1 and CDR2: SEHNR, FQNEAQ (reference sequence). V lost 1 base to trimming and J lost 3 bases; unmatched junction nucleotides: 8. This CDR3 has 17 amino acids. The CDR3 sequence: CASSLEGQGVRYTEAFF. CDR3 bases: TGTGCCAGCAGCTTAGAAGGACAGGGGGTACGGTACACTGAAGCTTTCTTT.

CDR3 sequence: CASSPRGRGAYNEQFF. CDR3 bases: TGTGCCAGCAGTCCCCGTGGGAGGGGGGCCTACAATGAGCAGTTCTTC. The V call is TRBV28, the J call TRBJ2-1, with a possible D match to TRBD2 (7 bases). V lost 5 bases, J lost 2 bases, and 16 bases lay in between. This CDR3 has 16 amino acids. Germline CDR1 MDHEN, CDR2 SYDVKM.

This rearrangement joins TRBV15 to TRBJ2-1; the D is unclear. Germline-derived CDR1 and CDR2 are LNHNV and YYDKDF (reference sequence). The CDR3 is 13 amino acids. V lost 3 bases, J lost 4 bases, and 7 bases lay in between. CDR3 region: CATSSFDYNEQFF. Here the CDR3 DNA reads TGTGCCACCAGCAGTTTCGATTACAATGAGCAGTTCTTC.

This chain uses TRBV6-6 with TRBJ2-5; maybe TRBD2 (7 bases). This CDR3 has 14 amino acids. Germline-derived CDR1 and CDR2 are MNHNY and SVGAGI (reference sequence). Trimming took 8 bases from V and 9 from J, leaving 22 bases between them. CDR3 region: CASSLGGGVEAQYF. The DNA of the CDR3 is TGTGCCAGCTCCCTGGGGGGGGGCGTTGAGGCCCAGTACTTC.

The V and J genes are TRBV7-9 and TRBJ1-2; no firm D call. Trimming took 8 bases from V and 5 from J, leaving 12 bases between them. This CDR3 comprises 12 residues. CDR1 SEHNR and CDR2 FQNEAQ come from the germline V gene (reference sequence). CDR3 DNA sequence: TGTGCCAGCTTGCTTCCCCCTTATGGCTACACCTTC. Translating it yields CASLLPPYGYTF.

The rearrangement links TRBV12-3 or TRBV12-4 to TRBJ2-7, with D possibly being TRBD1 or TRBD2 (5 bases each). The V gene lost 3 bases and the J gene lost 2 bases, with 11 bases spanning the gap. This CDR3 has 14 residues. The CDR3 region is CASSLGDVAYEQYF. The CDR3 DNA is TGTGCCAGCAGTTTGGGGGACGTTGCCTACGAGCAGTACTTC.

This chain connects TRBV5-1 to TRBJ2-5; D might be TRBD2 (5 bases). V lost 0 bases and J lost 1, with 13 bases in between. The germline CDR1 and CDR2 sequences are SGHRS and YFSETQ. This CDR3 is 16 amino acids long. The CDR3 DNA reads TGCGCCAGCAGCTTGGGTAGCGCGAACATCCAAGAGACCCAGTACTTC. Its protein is CASSLGSANIQETQYF.

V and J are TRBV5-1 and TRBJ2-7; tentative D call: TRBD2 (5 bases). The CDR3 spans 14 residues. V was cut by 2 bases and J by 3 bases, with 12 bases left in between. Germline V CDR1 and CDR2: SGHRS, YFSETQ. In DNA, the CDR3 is TGCGCCAGCAGCTTACCTACGGGATACTACGAGCAGTACTTC. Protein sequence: CASSLPTGYYEQYF.

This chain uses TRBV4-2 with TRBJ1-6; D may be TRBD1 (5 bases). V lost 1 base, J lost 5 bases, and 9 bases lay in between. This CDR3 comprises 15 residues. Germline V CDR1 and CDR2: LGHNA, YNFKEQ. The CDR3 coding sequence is TGTGCCAGCAGCCAAGGGACATCCAATAATTCACCCCTCCACTTT. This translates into CASSQGTSNNSPLHF.

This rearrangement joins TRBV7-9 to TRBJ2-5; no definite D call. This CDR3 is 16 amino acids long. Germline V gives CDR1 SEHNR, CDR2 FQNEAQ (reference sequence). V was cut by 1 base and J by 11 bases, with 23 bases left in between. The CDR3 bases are TGTGCCAGCAGCTTAGATGGTTCGTACTCCTACAATGAGCAGTACTTC. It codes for CASSLDGSYSYNEQYF. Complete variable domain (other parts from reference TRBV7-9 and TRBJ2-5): DTGVSQNPRHKITKRGQNVTFRCDPISEHNRLYWYRQTLGQGPEFLTYFQNEAQLEKSRLLSDRFSAERPKGSFSTLEIQRTEQGDSAMYLCASSLDGSYSYNEQYFGPGTRLLVL.

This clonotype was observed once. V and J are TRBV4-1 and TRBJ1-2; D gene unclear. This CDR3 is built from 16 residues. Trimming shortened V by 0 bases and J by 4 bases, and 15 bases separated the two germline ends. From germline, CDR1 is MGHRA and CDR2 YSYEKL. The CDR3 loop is CASSQEISESPYGYTF. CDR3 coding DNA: TGCGCCAGCAGCCAAGAAATTAGTGAATCCCCCTATGGCTACACCTTC.

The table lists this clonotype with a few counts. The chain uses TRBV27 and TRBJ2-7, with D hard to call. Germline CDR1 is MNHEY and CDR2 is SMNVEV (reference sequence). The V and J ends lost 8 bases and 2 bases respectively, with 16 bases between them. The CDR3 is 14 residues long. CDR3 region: CASFTTGRPYEQYF. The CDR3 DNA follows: TGTGCCAGCTTTACCACCGGGCGACCCTACGAGCAGTACTTC.

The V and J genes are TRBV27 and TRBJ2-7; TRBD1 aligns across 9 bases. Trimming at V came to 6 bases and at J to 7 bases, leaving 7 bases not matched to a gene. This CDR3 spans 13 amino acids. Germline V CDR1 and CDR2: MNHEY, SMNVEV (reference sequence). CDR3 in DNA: TGTGCCAGCAGACAGGGGGCATTAGGGGAGCAGTACTTC. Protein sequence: CASRQGALGEQYF.

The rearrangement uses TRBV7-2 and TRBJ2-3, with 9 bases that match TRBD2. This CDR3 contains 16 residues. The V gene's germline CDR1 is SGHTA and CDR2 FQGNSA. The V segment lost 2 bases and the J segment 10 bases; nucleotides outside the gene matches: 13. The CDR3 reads CASSLREAGGFGSQYF. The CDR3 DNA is TGTGCCAGCAGCTTACGAGAAGCGGGGGGCTTTGGGTCGCAGTATTTT.

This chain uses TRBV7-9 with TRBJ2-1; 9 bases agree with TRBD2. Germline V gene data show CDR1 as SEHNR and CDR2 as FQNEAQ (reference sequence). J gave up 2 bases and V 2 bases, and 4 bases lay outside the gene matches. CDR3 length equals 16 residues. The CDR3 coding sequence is TGTGCCAGCAGCTTAAGGGCTAGCGGGACCTACAATGAGCAGTTCTTC. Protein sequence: CASSLRASGTYNEQFF.

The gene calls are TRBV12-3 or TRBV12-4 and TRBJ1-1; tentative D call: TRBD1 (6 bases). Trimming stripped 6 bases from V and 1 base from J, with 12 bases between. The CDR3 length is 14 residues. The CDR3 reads CASRTTGPNTEAFF. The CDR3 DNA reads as TGTGCCAGCAGGACAACAGGGCCGAACACTGAAGCTTTCTTT.